This TCR beta chain was identified in a study of CD8 T cells in ankylosing spondylitis listed by TCRdb under 2017. As for the study more broadly: The study profiled T cell receptor beta repertoires in healthy donors and ankylosing spondylitis patients to find disease-linked TCR variants. In total, the full study cohort was made up of 85 to 140 healthy donors and 25 ankylosing spondylitis patients. Peripheral blood was sampled, and synovial fluid was also collected from ankylosing spondylitis patients.

Reads for this sample came from an Illumina HiSeq 2500. TCR beta libraries were prepared by quantitative 5'-RACE with molecular barcodes. From the authors' description of their analysis: A new computational method, built on a probabilistic model of VDJ rearrangement, was used to identify disease-linked TCR variants. TCRdb reprocessed the public reads (quality trimming at Q25 with fastp, clone calling with MiXCR) and kept in-frame beta chains. Merged by CDR3 protein, the rows form single entries marked with the most common genes and DNA. The V and J calls and clone size come from TCRdb's table, not from the authors' own analysis. In all, the sample holds fewer than 400,000 distinct CDR3 sequences, and less than 10% of those were seen once. The ten largest clones add up to about 14% of the sample. Beyond this particular receptor, the publication reports: The disease-linked clones were reported as significantly enriched in matched synovial fluid samples from ankylosing spondylitis patients. A TCR beta motif of fewer than 10 highly homologous amino acid variants appeared characteristic of blood from ankylosing spondylitis patients. Some TCR beta motif variants had previously been reported in synovial fluid and blood of reactive arthritis patients, which suggested common disease-initiation mechanisms. In peripheral blood, the disease-linked clones were found at relatively low frequencies and had a CD8+ phenotype.

CDR1 and CDR2 were assigned from the germline V gene as SQVTM and ANQGSEA. The CDR3 holds 15 amino acids from the cysteine to the phenylalanine. This entry keeps only the CDR3 DNA: 45 bases, framed from base 1. Germline trimming: 4 bases from V, 1 base from J; junction bases outside gene matches: 7. This clonotype came up many times. What antigen it recognizes has not been identified. No base qualities exist here, and no much larger clone lies one base off it. Sequencing was carried out using blood, either unsorted or a sorted T cell fraction (not recorded which). The source of this sequence is a male donor with ankylosing spondylitis. The chain links TRBV29-1 with TRBJ2-7; 10 nucleotides in the junction match TRBD1. The CDR3 here reads CSVVRGTGASYEQYF. The DNA reads TGCAGCGTTGTAAGAGGGACAGGGGCGTCCTACGAGCAGTACTTC.